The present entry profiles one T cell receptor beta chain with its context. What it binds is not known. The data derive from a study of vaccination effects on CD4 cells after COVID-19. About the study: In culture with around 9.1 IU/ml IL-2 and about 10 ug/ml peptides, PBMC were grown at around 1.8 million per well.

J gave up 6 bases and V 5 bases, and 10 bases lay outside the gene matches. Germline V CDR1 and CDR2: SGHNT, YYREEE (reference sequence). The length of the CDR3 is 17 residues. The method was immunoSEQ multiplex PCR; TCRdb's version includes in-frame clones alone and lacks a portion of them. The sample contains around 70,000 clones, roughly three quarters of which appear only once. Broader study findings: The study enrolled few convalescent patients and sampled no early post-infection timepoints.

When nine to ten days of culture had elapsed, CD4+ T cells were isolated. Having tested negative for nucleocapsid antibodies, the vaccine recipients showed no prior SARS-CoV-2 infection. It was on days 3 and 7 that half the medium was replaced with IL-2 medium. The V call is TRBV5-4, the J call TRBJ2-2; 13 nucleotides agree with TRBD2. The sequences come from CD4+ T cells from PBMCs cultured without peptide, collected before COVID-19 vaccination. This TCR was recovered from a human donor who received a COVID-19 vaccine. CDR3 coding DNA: TGTGCCAGCAGTCGGCCCCTTGGGACTAGCGGGGCCGGGGAGCTGTTTTTT. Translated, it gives CASSRPLGTSGAGELFF.